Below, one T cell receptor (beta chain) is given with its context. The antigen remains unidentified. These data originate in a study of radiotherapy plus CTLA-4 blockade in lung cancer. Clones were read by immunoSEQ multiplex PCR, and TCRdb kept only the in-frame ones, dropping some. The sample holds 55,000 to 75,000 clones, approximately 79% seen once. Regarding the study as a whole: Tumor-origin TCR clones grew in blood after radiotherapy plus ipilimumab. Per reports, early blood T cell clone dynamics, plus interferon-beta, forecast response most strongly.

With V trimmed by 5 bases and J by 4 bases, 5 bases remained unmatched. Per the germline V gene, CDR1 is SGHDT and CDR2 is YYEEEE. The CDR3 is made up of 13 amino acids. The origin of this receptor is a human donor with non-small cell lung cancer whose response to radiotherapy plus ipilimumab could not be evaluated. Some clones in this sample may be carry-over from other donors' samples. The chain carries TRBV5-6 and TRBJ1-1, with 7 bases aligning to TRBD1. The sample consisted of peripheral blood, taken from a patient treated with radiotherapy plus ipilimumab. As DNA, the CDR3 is TGTGCCAGCAGTAACAGGGGAACCACTGAAGCTTTCTTT. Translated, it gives CASSNRGTTEAFF.